Presented here are 15 T cell receptor beta chains from one specimen sequenced in a study of shared clonotypes between healthy human individuals. The repertoire was sequenced with immunoSEQ multiplex PCR; TCRdb's copy has only in-frame clones and lacks some. The sample shows under 2,500,000 clones, approximately 95% of them seen only once. What was sequenced was naive CD4+ T cells sorted from blood. Subset defined: CD45RA+ positively selected. These TCRs come from a man aged 18 to 29 in good health.

This clone came up once. The genes are TRBV28 and TRBJ2-7; either TRBD1 or TRBD2 may fit D (5 bases each). The CDR3 sequence is 15 residues long. Per the germline V gene, CDR1 is MDHEN and CDR2 is SYDVKM. V lost 4 bases to trimming and J lost 3 bases, with 16 bases between them. CDR3 coding DNA: TGTGCCAGCAGTTCGCCGGGACGGGGTCACTACGAGCAGTACTTC. Its protein is CASSSPGRGHYEQYF.

The chain recombines TRBV27 with TRBJ2-3; the D is unclear. There are 13 residues in the CDR3. The germline V gene has CDR1 MNHEY and CDR2 SMNVEV (reference sequence). Trimming stripped 5 bases from V and 5 bases from J, with 11 bases between. CDR3 loop: CASSLPGLDTQYF. The CDR3 DNA reads TGTGCCAGCAGTCTCCCGGGCCTAGATACGCAGTATTTT.

This chain joins TRBV7-2 and TRBJ1-1; no definite D call. The CDR3 runs to 14 residues. Trimming cost V 4 bases and J 3 bases, with 12 bases left between them. Germline lookup yields CDR1 SGHTA and CDR2 FQGNSA. CDR3 sequence (DNA): TGTGCCAGCAGCTCACTCCCGGGGTACACTGAAGCTTTCTTT. Amino acid sequence: CASSSLPGYTEAFF.

About this clone: Compared with germline, one end of the junction differs, possibly owing to a read error. This chain joins TRBV7-7 and TRBJ2-2, with D hard to call. CDR1 is SSHAT, CDR2 FNYEAQ, per germline (reference sequence). This CDR3 is built from 14 residues. The CDR3 is CASSFSTNTGELFF. CDR3 nucleotide sequence: TGTGCTAGCAGCTTCTCCACGAACACCGGGGAGCTGTTTTTT.

The genes are TRBV7-2 and TRBJ2-7; D not resolved. The CDR3 is made up of 16 amino acids. Trimming removed 3 bases at V and 3 bases at J, with 18 bases between. Germline V gene lookup returns CDR1 SGHTA and CDR2 FQGNSA. The CDR3 loop reads CASSFGRVVRNYEQYF. The DNA for the CDR3 is TGTGCCAGCAGCTTCGGCCGGGTCGTACGAAACTACGAGCAGTACTTC.

The rearrangement links TRBV29-1 to TRBJ1-2, with D perhaps matching TRBD1 (5 bases). V dropped 6 bases and J dropped 7 bases, with 21 bases sitting between them. Germline V gene sequence: CDR1 SQVTM, CDR2 ANQGSEA. The CDR3 has 14 residues. CDR3 amino acids: CSVEFDPGGLGYTF. The CDR3 DNA follows: TGCAGCGTCGAATTTGACCCCGGGGGACTTGGCTACACCTTC.

The chain recombines TRBV29-1 with TRBJ1-1; perhaps TRBD1 as D (6 bases). This CDR3 is 14 amino acids long. V was pared by 6 bases and J by 2 bases, with 16 bases between. CDR1 is SQVTM and CDR2 is ANQGSEA in the germline V gene. Written as DNA, the CDR3 is TGCAGCGTCTCCTGGGGGGGCCTAAACACTGAAGCTTTCTTT. As protein: CSVSWGGLNTEAFF.

This chain uses TRBV28 with TRBJ1-5; 9 bases line up with TRBD1. The germline gives CDR1 MDHEN, CDR2 SYDVKM. The CDR3 is 15 amino acids. With V trimmed by 5 bases and J by 7 bases, 9 bases remained unmatched. The CDR3 here is CASSPTGGAGQPQHF. The DNA for the CDR3 is TGTGCCAGCAGTCCTACAGGGGGCGCGGGACAGCCCCAGCATTTT.

On this clone: Within the sample, other DNA sequences also encode this same CDR3. This chain links TRBV27 with TRBJ2-7; either TRBD1 or TRBD2 may supply D (6 bases each). The CDR3 contains 13 residues. V was cut by 6 bases and J by 2 bases, with 11 bases left in between. The germline V gene encodes CDR1 MNHEY and CDR2 SMNVEV (reference sequence). The CDR3 sequence: CASRTGLTYEQYF. The CDR3 nucleotides are TGTGCCAGCAGGACAGGACTAACCTACGAGCAGTACTTC.

The chain recombines TRBV7-9 with TRBJ1-1; D gene unclear. Trimming took 3 bases from V and 6 from J, leaving 11 bases between them. This CDR3 has 13 residues. Germline assignment: CDR1 SEHNR and CDR2 FQNEAQ (reference sequence). The CDR3 reads CASSLRHIPEAFF. CDR3 bases: TGTGCCAGCAGCTTGCGACATATCCCTGAAGCTTTCTTT.

The J gene is TRBJ2-1, the V gene TRBV10-3; TRBD2 aligns across 9 bases. CDR3 size: 15 residues. CDR1 and CDR2 from the germline V gene are ENHRY and SYGVKD. The V gene end was trimmed by 3 bases and the J gene end by 3 bases; junction bases not matched to a gene: 3. The CDR3 DNA reads TGTGCCATCAGTGATGGCGGGGGGGTCTACAATGAGCAGTTCTTC. Amino acid sequence: CAISDGGGVYNEQFF.

The CDR3 protein is CASSLMRSTDTQYF. For the CDR3, the DNA is TGTGCCAGCAGCTTAATGAGAAGCACAGATACGCAGTATTTT. This chain connects TRBV7-2 to TRBJ2-3; no clear D. This CDR3 has 14 amino acids. Looked up from germline, CDR1 is SGHTA and CDR2 is FQGNSA. Deletions cut 2 bases from V and 0 bases from J, with 6 bases between.

The rearrangement links TRBV6-5 to TRBJ2-7; 7 nucleotides line up with TRBD1. The CDR3 spans 15 residues. V lost 5 bases and J lost 2; bases outside the gene matches: 9. CDR1 is MNHEY and CDR2 is SVGAGI in the germline V gene. The CDR3 nucleotides read TGTGCCAGCAGTAATACCGGGACAGCGGCCTACGAGCAGTACTTC. Translated: CASSNTGTAAYEQYF.

Only a few counts were recorded for this clone. This chain connects TRBV2 to TRBJ2-2; D remains unclear. This CDR3 contains 12 residues. V shed 4 bases and J shed 7 bases, with 7 bases lying between them. CDR1 SNHLY and CDR2 FYNNEI come from the germline V gene. The CDR3 sequence: CASSVGYGELFF. The CDR3 region has the DNA TGTGCCAGCAGTGTGGGGTACGGGGAGCTGTTTTTT.

The chain joins TRBV29-1 to TRBJ1-1; D uncertain. The CDR3 is 12 amino acids. Trimming removed 3 bases from V and 1 base from J, with 6 bases in between. Germline loops: CDR1 SQVTM, CDR2 ANQGSEA. The CDR3 DNA follows: TGCAGCGTTGAGTCGGCGAACACTGAAGCTTTCTTT. Protein sequence: CSVESANTEAFF.